What follows are 10 T cell receptor beta chains derived from one specimen sequenced in a study of blood T cell repertoires in COVID-19 (dated by TCRdb to the early 2020s). Library preparation was by the immunoSEQ multiplex PCR assay. TCRdb retrieved this table from immuneACCESS and kept in-frame rearrangements only. Not all clones are present; in checked studies, unresolved V genes account for under half, and no reason is known for the remainder. A total of about 41,000 clones appear in this sample, around 83% of them only once. Of the sample, around 42% falls within the top ten clones. The specimen sequenced was peripheral blood. These receptors all stem from an elderly woman with active or convalescent COVID-19.

This clone was seen only once. V and J are TRBV28 and TRBJ2-1, with 8 bases aligning to TRBD2. This CDR3 is 16 amino acids long. Germline CDR1 is MDHEN and CDR2 is SYDVKM. J gave up 3 bases and V 5 bases, and 9 bases lay outside the gene matches. CDR3 bases: TGTGCCAGCAGTGTCGCTATAGCGGGGATCTACAATGAGCAGTTCTTC. Protein: CASSVAIAGIYNEQFF.

The V gene is TRBV11-2, the J gene TRBJ1-1; D is ambiguous. Germline CDR1 is SGHAT and CDR2 is FQNNGV. The V end lost 3 bases, the J end lost 0 bases, and 8 bases lay between the germline ends. The CDR3 totals 14 residues. This CDR3 reads CASSLNRLNTEAFF. The DNA of the CDR3 is TGTGCCAGCAGCTTGAACAGATTGAACACTGAAGCTTTCTTT. The variable domain in full, completed from reference TRBV11-2 and TRBJ1-1, reads EAGVAQSPRYKIIEKRQSVAFWCNPISGHATLYWYQQILGQGPKLLIQFQNNGVVDDSQLPKDRFSAERLKGVDSTLKIQPAKLEDSAVYLCASSLNRLNTEAFFGQGTRLTVV.

V is TRBV29-1 and J is TRBJ2-1, with 8 nucleotides matching TRBD1. The CDR3 length is 12 residues. Trimming at V came to 3 bases and at J to 6 bases, leaving 1 base not matched to a gene. CDR1 and CDR2 from the germline V gene are SQVTM and ANQGSEA. The CDR3 nucleotides read TGCAGCGTTGATGGACAGGGCAATGAGCAGTTCTTC. It is translated as CSVDGQGNEQFF.

The count of this clone is one. This rearrangement joins TRBV28 to TRBJ2-2, with TRBD2 matching over 11 bases. V shed 4 bases, J shed 7 bases, and the junction held 17 bases outside the gene matches. Germline V gene sequence: CDR1 MDHEN, CDR2 SYDVKM. CDR3 length equals 19 residues. The CDR3, as DNA: TGTGCCAGCAGTTACCCCCCACTAGCGGGAGTATTCTCCGTCGGGGAGCTGTTTTTT. Encoded protein: CASSYPPLAGVFSVGELFF.

The CDR3: CASSLEFRTDTQYF. DNA of the CDR3: TGTGCCAGCAGCTTGGAATTCCGTACAGATACGCAGTATTTT. This chain joins TRBV5-5 and TRBJ2-3, with no clear D. Looked up from germline, CDR1 is SGHKS and CDR2 is YYEKEE (reference sequence). There are 14 residues in the CDR3. Trimming took off 0 bases at V and 3 bases at J, with 8 bases between the two ends.

This clone came up once. The chain recombines TRBV25-1 with TRBJ2-7; 9 bases map to TRBD1. The CDR3 totals 16 residues. V shed 4 bases, J shed 4 bases, and the junction held 11 bases outside the gene matches. CDR1 and CDR2 from the germline V gene are MGHDK and SYGVNS. Here the CDR3 reads CASSARPGQGIYEQYF. The CDR3 DNA reads TGTGCCAGCAGTGCCAGGCCGGGACAGGGTATATACGAGCAGTACTTC.

V usage is TRBV18 and J usage is TRBJ1-2; TRBD1 matches at 9 bases. CDR1 is KGHSH, CDR2 LQKENI, per germline. This CDR3 is 14 amino acids long. Trimming cost V 3 bases and J 4 bases; bases outside gene matches: 3. The CDR3 sequence: CASSPPGQGYGYTF. In nucleotides, the CDR3 is TGTGCCAGCTCACCGCCGGGACAGGGCTATGGCTACACCTTC.

This chain links TRBV9 with TRBJ2-1; 9 bases are a match to TRBD2. The CDR3 consists of 16 residues. Per germline, CDR1 SGDLS and CDR2 YYNGEE. V shed 4 bases and J 5 bases; nucleotides not matched to a gene: 10. CDR3 in amino acids: CASSLRLAEVDNEQFF. CDR3 DNA sequence: TGTGCCAGCAGCTTGAGACTAGCGGAGGTTGACAATGAGCAGTTCTTC.

The chain has TRBV5-4 and TRBJ2-5, with D perhaps TRBD1 (6 bases). This CDR3 contains 14 residues. Germline V CDR1 and CDR2: SGHNT, YYREEE (reference sequence). V was pared by 3 bases and J by 1 base, with 10 bases between. The CDR3 DNA reads TGTGCCAGCAGCTCTACAGGGTCCCAAGAGACCCAGTACTTC. Its protein is CASSSTGSQETQYF.

In its sample, this clone was seen a few times. This rearrangement joins TRBV2 to TRBJ1-5; D unresolved. Trimming took off 2 bases at V and 5 bases at J, with 7 bases between the two ends. The germline V gene has CDR1 SNHLY and CDR2 FYNNEI. The CDR3 loop spans 13 amino acids. CDR3 in DNA: TGTGCCAGCAGTGAAACGGGGTATCAGCCCCAGCATTTT. This codes for CASSETGYQPQHF.